Listed here is a single T cell receptor beta chain. This sample stems from a study of CD8+ T cells in alopecia areata. Isolated RNA was reverse transcribed into cDNA used as the sequencing template. Repertoires were generated with immunoSEQ multiplex PCR, while TCRdb's copy carries only in-frame clones and drops some. This sample carries approximately 180,000 clones, 63% of them seen once, and the ten largest clones take roughly 1.7%. The starting material was CD4+ T cells sorted from blood, obtained at week 0. This sequence was found in a human donor with alopecia areata.

The CDR3 nucleotides read TGCGCCAGCAGCTTGGAGGCAGCTGGAAACACCATATATTTT. Residues: CASSLEAAGNTIYF. The gene calls are TRBV5-1 and TRBJ1-3; no firm D call. V was shortened by 0 bases and J by 2 bases, with 6 bases between the two germline ends. There are 14 residues in the CDR3. Germline V CDR1 and CDR2: SGHRS, YFSETQ.